This entry lists 11 T cell receptor beta chains sequenced from one sample in a study of T-cell reconstitution after alpha-beta-depleted transplantation in children. Molecular barcoding with unique molecular identifiers was used for the TCRbeta library. TCRdb called the PCR reads again in MiXCR, with one record for every CDR3 protein. The sample includes 95,000 to 120,000 distinct CDR3 sequences, approximately 6% of them seen just once. The specimen comprised PBMCs, mostly from graft donor cells, sampled 360 days after TCRalphabeta/CD19-depleted stem cell transplant. The receptors come from a male patient aged 2 to 9 who had a stem cell transplant for acute lymphoblastic leukemia, so the T cells may come from the graft donor.

This clonotype was recorded many times. The chain combines TRBV7-9 with TRBJ2-3, with TRBD2 as a possible D gene (6 bases). This CDR3 comprises 17 residues. Germline CDR1 is SEHNR and CDR2 is FQNEAQ (reference sequence). The V end was cut by 5 bases, the J end by 5 bases, with 23 bases between. The CDR3 DNA is TGTGCCAGCAGCCCGTTACCGGGGGAGGACCCGAGAGATACGCAGTATTTT. Protein product: CASSPLPGEDPRDTQYF.

This clonotype was seen at least ten times. The rearrangement uses TRBV6-1 and TRBJ2-1, with 8 bases identical to TRBD1. Germline-derived CDR1 and CDR2 are MNHNS and SASEGT. J gave up 4 bases and V 5 bases, and 7 bases lay outside the gene matches. This CDR3 is built from 15 residues. The CDR3 spells CASSTGQAWYNEQFF. In DNA form, the CDR3 reads TGTGCCAGCAGTACGGGACAGGCGTGGTACAATGAGCAGTTCTTC.

This clonotype showed up many times. The chain links TRBV28 to TRBJ2-3, with D perhaps matching TRBD2 (5 bases). The CDR3 contains 16 residues. CDR1 is MDHEN and CDR2 is SYDVKM in the germline V gene. The ends were cut back, 4 bases at V and 3 bases at J, with 17 bases in the middle. The CDR3 sequence is CASSYYSGMYTDTQYF. DNA of the CDR3: TGTGCCAGCAGTTACTACTCCGGGATGTATACAGATACGCAGTATTTT.

This clonotype was observed many times. The rearrangement joins TRBV9 to TRBJ2-3, with 12 bases aligning to TRBD2. The germline gives CDR1 SGDLS, CDR2 YYNGEE. This CDR3 contains 17 residues. The junction had 7 bases not matched to a gene; V was cut back by 3 bases and J by 2 bases. CDR3 sequence (DNA): TGTGCCAGCAGCGATCCCCTAGCGGGGGGGTTCACAGATACGCAGTATTTT. This translates into CASSDPLAGGFTDTQYF. Supplemented by reference TRBV9 and TRBJ2-3, the full variable domain reads DSGVTQTPKHLITATGQRVTLRCSPRSGDLSVYWYQQSLDQGLQFLIQYYNGEERAKGNILERFSAQQFPDLHSELNLSSLELGDSALYFCASSDPLAGGFTDTQYFGPGTRLTVL.

This clonotype appeared many times. This rearrangement joins TRBV5-1 to TRBJ2-2; D is unclear. The V and J ends lost 6 bases and 5 bases respectively, with 11 bases between them. The length of the CDR3 is 13 residues. CDR1 is SGHRS, CDR2 YFSETQ, per germline. The CDR3 DNA reads TGCGCCAGCATCCTGACTGAGACCGGGGAGCTGTTTTTT. Its protein is CASILTETGELFF. The complete variable domain, with remaining parts taken from reference TRBV5-1 and TRBJ2-2, reads KAGVTQTPRYLIKTRGQQVTLSCSPISGHRSVSWYQQTPGQGLQFLFEYFSETQRNKGNFPGRFSGRQFSNSRSEMNVSTLELGDSALYLCASILTETGELFFGEGSRLTVL.

This chain links TRBV5-6 with TRBJ2-3, with D maybe TRBD2 (6 bases). The CDR3 sequence is 14 residues long. Per germline, CDR1 SGHDT and CDR2 YYEEEE. The ends were cut back, 0 bases at V and 5 bases at J, with 10 bases in the middle. The CDR3 spells CASSLGRVKDTQYF. Here the CDR3 DNA reads TGTGCCAGCAGCTTGGGGAGGGTCAAAGATACGCAGTATTTT.

The chain links TRBV3-1 to TRBJ2-5; 11 nucleotides agree with TRBD2. The length of the CDR3 is 19 residues. Germline lookup yields CDR1 LGHDT and CDR2 YNNKEL (reference sequence). The V gene end was trimmed by 5 bases and the J gene end by 3 bases; junction bases not matched to a gene: 17. In DNA form, the CDR3 reads TGTGCCAGCAGCAAGGATGTCCCTGTACTAGCGGGAGTGGAAGAGACCCAGTACTTC. The encoded protein is CASSKDVPVLAGVEETQYF.

This clonotype was detected many times. The chain links TRBV6-5 to TRBJ2-7, with 9 positions matching TRBD2. In germline, CDR1 is MNHEY, CDR2 SVGAGI. Trimming removed 2 bases from V and 3 bases from J; junction bases left unmatched: 8. The CDR3 is made up of 16 amino acids. CDR3 coding DNA: TGTGCCAGCAGTTACACAGGACTAGCGATTCTCTACGAGCAGTACTTC. Translated, it gives CASSYTGLAILYEQYF.

Many counts were recorded for this clonotype. Written as DNA, the CDR3 is TGTGCCAGCAAGGGGATTACTGAAGCTTTCTTT. It encodes CASKGITEAFF. The rearrangement links TRBV2 to TRBJ1-1; perhaps TRBD1 as D (5 bases). In germline, CDR1 is SNHLY, CDR2 FYNNEI. The ends were cut back, 7 bases at V and 5 bases at J, with 8 bases in the middle. This CDR3 contains 11 residues.

This clonotype was counted ten times or more. V and J are TRBV20-1 and TRBJ2-5, with 9 bases lining up with TRBD2. Trimming took 1 base from V and 5 from J; bases not matched to a gene: 8. There are 15 residues in the CDR3. Per germline, CDR1 DFQATT and CDR2 SNEGSKA (reference sequence). The CDR3 DNA reads TGCAGTGCTAGAGGACTAGCGGCCGGACTGGAGACCCAGTACTTC. It codes for CSARGLAAGLETQYF.

There are many counts of this clonotype. This chain uses TRBV11-2 with TRBJ2-7; D unclear. Germline V gives CDR1 SGHAT, CDR2 FQNNGV. The CDR3 covers 12 residues. Trimming removed 4 bases from V and 3 bases from J, with 7 bases in between. CDR3 bases: TGTGCCAGCAGCTCCGGATTCTACGAGCAGTACTTC. Translation: CASSSGFYEQYF.